This T cell receptor (beta chain) was sequenced in a study of T cells in Graves' hyperthyroidism and ophthalmopathy (dated by TCRdb to about 2019). For context, the study as a whole: Peripheral blood samples were taken at the time of initial diagnosis, prior to any treatment. The approximately 98 discovery patients were randomly divided into training and test sets at a 7:3 ratio. In more than 5 Graves' hyperthyroidism patients, the study also compared T-cell repertoires from thyroid tissue with T-cell repertoires from blood. According to the paper, TCR Vbeta CDR3 sequencing was carried out on over 130 peripheral blood samples, which came from some 41 ophthalmopathy, around 74 hyperthyroidism and approximately 17 progressor patients. Prospective prediction of ophthalmopathy was tested in an independent validation cohort of about 19 hyperthyroidism patients and 17 patients who later progressed to ophthalmopathy. Following sampling, methimazole starting at 30 mg daily was given to hyperthyroidism patients, and high-dose intravenous methylprednisolone was given to ophthalmopathy patients. To identify distinguishing TCR V-J signatures, a discovery cohort of about 100 patients was used, comprising 43 with Graves' ophthalmopathy and about 59 with stable Graves' hyperthyroidism.

The CDR3 goes from the cysteine to the phenylalanine over 15 residues. Of all the DNA, just the CDR3 is kept, 45 bases in frame from base 1. CDR1 SGHRS and CDR2 YFSETQ were looked up in the germline V gene. Trimming costs V 6 bases and J 2 bases, and their ends lie 18 bases apart. Ophthalmopathy patients had moderately to severely active disease, with a Clinical Activity Score of 3 or more, a NOSPECS grade of 4 or more, and a disease duration of less than 3 months. Any patient with an uncontrolled infection, another autoimmune disease, pregnancy or lactation was excluded. Diagnoses relied on clinical symptoms, serum thyroxine and TRAb, thyroid ultrasound and orbital computed tomography. PBMCs were isolated from 7.5 to 10 ml of fresh peripheral blood by Ficoll-Paque density gradient centrifugation. Trizol reagent was used to extract total RNA, and RNA quality was then checked on an Agilent 2100 Bioanalyzer.

The TCR beta CDR3 regions were amplified from the RNA transcripts. The TCR CDR3 was subjected to a first round of RT-PCR using the HTBI primer set and the Qiagen OneStep RT-PCR kit. The libraries were constructed in a second round of multiplex PCR and then size-selected and purified. The libraries were sequenced on an Illumina HiSeq2000 using paired-end 100 bp reads. Per the source publication's procedure: SOAPnuke was used to process the raw data, with reads discarded if the reads contained adapters or uncalled bases, had a mean Phred below 15, or lacked an exact constant-primer or identifier match. High-quality paired reads were merged using COPE v1.2.5, and each unique nucleotide sequence was defined as a clonotype. MiTCR v1.1 was used to align the clonotypes against IMGT TRBV, TRBD and TRBJ reference segments. The analysis was restricted to V-J combinations with a frequency above 0.0001, which together covered around 99% of the repertoires. A TCS score was defined as the ratio between F50 (clonal expansion) and ExV (chaos), using BLOSUM62-based TCRdist between CDR3 peptides within each V-J. Welch's t-statistics and random forest reduced roughly 500 V-J features to 13, which were used in a naive Bayes classifier (R e1071). The public reads were reanalyzed by TCRdb: fastp trimming at Q25, MiXCR alignment, in-frame beta chains only. A single entry per CDR3 protein holds the most common genes and DNA from its merged rows. TCRdb, rather than the study authors, made the V and J calls. The table for this sample lists almost 500,000 distinct CDR3 sequences; around a fifth of them were counted only once. The ten largest clonotypes hold around 47% of the sample.

This clonotype has a handful of counts. Its binding antigen is unknown. The record has no base qualities; no much larger clone is one base away. On the study overall, not on this receptor specifically: No statistical method was used to set the sample size in advance, and investigators knew the group allocation. Ophthalmopathy was separated from stable hyperthyroidism by a 13 V-J signature model, with approximately 85% sensitivity and about 81% specificity obtained in cross-validation and 80%/75% obtained in testing. During validation, the model predicted progression to ophthalmopathy a median of around six months ahead of onset, with approximately 71% sensitivity and 72.22% specificity. Most expanded thyroid clonotypes (frequency above 0.001) were also found in blood, which suggests that blood repertoires may mirror thyroid immune responses.

Sequencing was done on a sample of blood. This clonotype was sampled from a woman aged 70 to 79 with Graves' ophthalmopathy. The sequence is built from TRBV5-1 and TRBJ2-7; matching of 6 bases hints at TRBD2 as the D gene. The CDR3 reads CASTDTGARTYEQYF. In nucleotide form, the sequence is TGCGCCAGCACCGATACGGGAGCCCGTACCTACGAGCAGTACTTC.